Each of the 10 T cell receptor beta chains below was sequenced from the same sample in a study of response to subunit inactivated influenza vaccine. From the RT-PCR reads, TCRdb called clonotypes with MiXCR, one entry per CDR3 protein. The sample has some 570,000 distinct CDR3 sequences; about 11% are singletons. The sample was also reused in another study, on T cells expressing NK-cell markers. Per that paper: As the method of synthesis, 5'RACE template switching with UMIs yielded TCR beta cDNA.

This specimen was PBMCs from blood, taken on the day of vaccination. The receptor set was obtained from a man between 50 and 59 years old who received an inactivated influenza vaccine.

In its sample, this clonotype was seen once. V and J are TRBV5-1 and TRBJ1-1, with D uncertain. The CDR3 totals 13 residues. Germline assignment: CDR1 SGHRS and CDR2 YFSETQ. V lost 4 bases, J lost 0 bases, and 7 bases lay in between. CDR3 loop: CASSPMVNTEAFF. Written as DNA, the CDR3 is TGCGCCAGCAGCCCTATGGTGAACACTGAAGCTTTCTTT.

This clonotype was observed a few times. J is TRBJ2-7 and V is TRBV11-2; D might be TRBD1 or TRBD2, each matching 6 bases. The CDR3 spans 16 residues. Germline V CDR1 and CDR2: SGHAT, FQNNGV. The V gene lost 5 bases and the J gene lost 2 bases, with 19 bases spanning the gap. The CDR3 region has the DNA TGTGCCAGCAGCCCGGTCCAGGGGAGGAGGGCCTACGAGCAGTACTTC. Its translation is CASSPVQGRRAYEQYF.

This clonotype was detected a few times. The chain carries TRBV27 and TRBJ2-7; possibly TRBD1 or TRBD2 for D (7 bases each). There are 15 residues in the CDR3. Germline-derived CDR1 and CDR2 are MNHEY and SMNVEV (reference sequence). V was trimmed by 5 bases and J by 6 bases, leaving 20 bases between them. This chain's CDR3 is CASSPIRGGSGEQYF. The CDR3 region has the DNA TGTGCCAGCAGTCCTATCAGGGGGGGCTCGGGCGAGCAGTACTTC.

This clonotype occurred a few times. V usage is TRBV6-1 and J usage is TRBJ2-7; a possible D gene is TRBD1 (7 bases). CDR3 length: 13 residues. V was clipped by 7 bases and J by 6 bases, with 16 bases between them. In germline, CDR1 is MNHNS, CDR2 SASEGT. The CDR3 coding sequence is TGTGCCAGCAAAACCAGGGGGGCACTCGAGCAGTACTTC. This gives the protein CASKTRGALEQYF.

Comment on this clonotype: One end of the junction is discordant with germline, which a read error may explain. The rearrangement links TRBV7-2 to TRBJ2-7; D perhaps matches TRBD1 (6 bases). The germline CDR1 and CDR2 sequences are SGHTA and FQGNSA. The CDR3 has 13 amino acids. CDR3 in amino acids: CASSLDRAYKQYF. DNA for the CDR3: TGTGCCAGCAGCTTAGACAGGGCCTACAAGCAGTACTTC.

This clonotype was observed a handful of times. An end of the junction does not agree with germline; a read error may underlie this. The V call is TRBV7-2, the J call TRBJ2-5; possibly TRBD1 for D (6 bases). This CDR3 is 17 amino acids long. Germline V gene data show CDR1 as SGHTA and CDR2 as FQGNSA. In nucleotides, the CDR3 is TGTTCCAGCAGCTGGACAACAGGGTTTTGGGGCCAAGAGACCCAGTACTTC. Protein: CSSSWTTGFWGQETQYF.

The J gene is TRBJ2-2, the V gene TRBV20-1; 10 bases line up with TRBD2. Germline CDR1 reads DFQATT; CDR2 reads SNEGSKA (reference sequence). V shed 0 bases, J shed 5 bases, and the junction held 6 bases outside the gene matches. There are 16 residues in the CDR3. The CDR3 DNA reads TGCAGTGCTAGAGAGAGCGGGAGGGCCTTTACCGGGGAGCTGTTTTTT. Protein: CSARESGRAFTGELFF.

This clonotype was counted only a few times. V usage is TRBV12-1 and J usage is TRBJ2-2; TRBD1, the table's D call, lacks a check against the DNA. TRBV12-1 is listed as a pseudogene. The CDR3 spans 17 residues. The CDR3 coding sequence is TGTGCCAGCAGCCCCTTTAGGGGGGGGAAGATAACCGGGGAGCTGTTTTTT. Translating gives CASSPFRGGKITGELFF.

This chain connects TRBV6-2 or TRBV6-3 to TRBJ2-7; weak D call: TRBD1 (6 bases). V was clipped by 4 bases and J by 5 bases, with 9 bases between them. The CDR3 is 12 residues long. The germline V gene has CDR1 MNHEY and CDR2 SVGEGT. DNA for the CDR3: TGTGCCAGCAGTTCCTGGACAGACGAGCAGTACTTC. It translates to CASSSWTDEQYF.

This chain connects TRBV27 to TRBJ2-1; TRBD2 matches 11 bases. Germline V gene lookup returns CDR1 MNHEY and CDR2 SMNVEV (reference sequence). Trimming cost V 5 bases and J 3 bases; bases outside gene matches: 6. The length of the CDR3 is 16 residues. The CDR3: CASSMGLAENYNEQFF. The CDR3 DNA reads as TGTGCCAGCAGTATGGGACTAGCGGAGAACTACAATGAGCAGTTCTTC.